The entry below describes one T cell receptor (beta chain). Its antigen is unknown. The data derive from a study of cytomegalovirus exposure and HLA in healthy donors. PCR primers comprised 60 Vbeta and 13 Jbeta primers. Sequencing used immunoSEQ multiplex PCR; TCRdb keeps in-frame clones, though not all of them. Counted here are under 200,000 clones, approximately 80% occurring once; the ten biggest clones make up approximately 2.1%. Study observations and caveats: Later analysis demonstrated an association between a missense DCLRE1C variant and TCR beta V- and J-gene trimming.

Germline V gene sequence: CDR1 MNHNS, CDR2 SASEGT. V was clipped by 5 bases and J by 3 bases, with 8 bases between them. This CDR3 has 13 amino acids. Sequenced material: PBMCs. The receptor comes from a woman under 30 in good health and CMV-seronegative. The J gene is TRBJ1-5, the V gene TRBV6-1, with D unclear. The CDR3 protein is CASSPGNNQPQHF. The CDR3 bases are TGTGCCAGCAGTCCCGGGAACAATCAGCCCCAGCATTTT.